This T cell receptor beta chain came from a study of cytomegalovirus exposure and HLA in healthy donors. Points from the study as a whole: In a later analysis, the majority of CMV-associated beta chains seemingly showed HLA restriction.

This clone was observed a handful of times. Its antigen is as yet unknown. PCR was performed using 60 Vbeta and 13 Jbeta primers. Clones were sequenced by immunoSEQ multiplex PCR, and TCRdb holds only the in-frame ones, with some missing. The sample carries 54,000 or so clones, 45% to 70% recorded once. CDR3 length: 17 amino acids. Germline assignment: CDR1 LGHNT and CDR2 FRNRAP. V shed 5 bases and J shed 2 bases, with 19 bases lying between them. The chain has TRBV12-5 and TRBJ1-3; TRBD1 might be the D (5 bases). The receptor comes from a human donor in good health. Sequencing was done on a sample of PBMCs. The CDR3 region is CASGQRGRELTGNTIYF. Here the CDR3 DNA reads TGTGCTAGTGGTCAGCGGGGCAGAGAACTGACTGGAAACACCATATATTTT.